This T cell receptor (beta chain) was recorded in a study of blood T cells in healthy people across ages (dated by TCRdb to the mid-2010s). With regard to the full study: In model experiments, template switching captured about one uniquely barcoded TCR beta cDNA molecule for every two T cells. To track age-related changes in TCR beta repertoire diversity, the study relied on deep sequencing normalized with unique cDNA molecular identifiers. Donors were grouped into four age groups: young (average about 15 years), middle-aged (around 39), aged (around 60) and long-lived (just over 80). To avoid experimental bias, donors of different ages were distributed randomly across sequencing lanes. The study analyzed two additional independent replicas of 1 million unique cDNA reads from the same blood draw for two donors, one aged 18 to 29 and one aged 80 or older.

The donors were roughly 38 Caucasian individuals from Russia, aged 6 to 90 years, who were systemically healthy. Around 10 milliliters of peripheral blood were collected from each donor into EDTA-treated Vacutainer tubes. Ficoll-Paque density-gradient centrifugation was used to isolate PBMCs, with at least 7 million per sample. Trizol reagent was used to extract total RNA from PBMCs, with at least 6 micrograms per sample. For every donor, an aliquot of PBMCs went through flow cytometry to measure the percentages of naive CD45RAhigh/CD27high T cells. Broad study findings and their caveats: Total diversity estimates from one million sequenced T cells were considered lower bounds and underestimates. The percentage of naive T cells measured by flow cytometry correlated strongly with observed TCR beta diversity. Compared with the aged group, more naive CD4+ T cells, fewer expanded clones and increased TCR diversity were shown by the long-lived group, suggesting age selection. As age increased, observed TCR beta diversity per million T cells dropped in a roughly linear way, and a significant reduction was already evident by age approximately 40. Donor CMV infection status was unknown, potentially confounding age-related changes in expanded clonotypes. Because profiling used bulk unsorted PBMCs, naive and antigen-experienced compartments could not be compared conclusively.

On this clonotype: The specificity of this receptor is unknown. Base qualities are not at hand, and no much larger clone is one base apart.

The CDR3 starts with the cysteine, ends with the phenylalanine, and has 15 residues. Just the 45-base CDR3 DNA is kept, in frame starting at base 1. Taken from the germline V gene, the CDR1 and CDR2 loops are MDHEN and SYDVKM. Trimming accounts for 5 bases at V and 1 base at J, while the number of junction bases matched to no gene is 4. Receptor amplification or capture employed 5' RACE. A second about 7 to 11 cycle PCR used a sample-barcoded 5' primer and a J-beta primer mix. A unique molecular identifier was introduced onto each TCR beta cDNA molecule by a template-switch 5' adaptor carrying 12 random nucleotides. Each sample yielded at least 2.5 million CDR3-containing paired-end reads. First-strand cDNA was synthesized from all RNA with the Mint cDNA synthesis kit, primed by a TRBC-specific oligonucleotide. All cDNA was treated with uracil-DNA glycosylase and then went through a first 18-cycle PCR with the universal primers M1SS and BC2_uni_R. The paper's processing steps were these. Normalization of each sample was performed by random selection of 1 million high-quality reads, each carrying a distinct molecular identifier. Instead of being binned into consensus sequences, reads with shared molecular identifiers were discarded. CDR3 identification, clonotype clustering and error correction used MiTCR with a Q25 quality threshold and the strictest error-elimination algorithm. Lower-bound total TCR beta diversity was estimated with a nonparametric unseen species model using Euler transformation. TCRdb trimmed public reads at Q25 via fastp, called clones via MiXCR and kept in-frame beta chains. Every entry covers one CDR3 protein and lists the most common genes and DNA from its rows. The V and J calls reflect TCRdb's pipeline rather than the authors' work. The sample contains fewer than 2 million distinct CDR3 sequences, around 42% of them found a single time. The top ten hold roughly 23% of the sample.

This clonotype originated in a human donor in good health. The sequence links TRBV28 to TRBJ2-7; TRBD2 agrees with 11 junctional bases. Sample: blood. The bases read TGTGCCAGCAGTGAAACTAGCGGGGGATCCTACGAGCAGTACTTC. Translated, this is CASSETSGGSYEQYF.